This T cell receptor beta chain appears in the sequencing data of a study of beta chain features in type 1 diabetes. Across the study: Cell yields, gender and age were similar in healthy donors and patients.

In germline, CDR1 is SGHRS, CDR2 YFSETQ. CDR3 size: 15 residues. Losses at the gene ends were 4 bases for V and 5 bases for J; bases not matched to a gene: 11. Since all of the isolated RNA was reverse transcribed, expressed TCRB transcripts were what got sequenced. There were 3 million to 4 million reads on average in the naive, central memory and regulatory T cell samples. Libraries were prepared by immunoSEQ multiplex PCR; TCRdb keeps only in-frame clonotypes and omits some of them. The data contain around 650,000 clones, approximately 13% of them singletons. As regards this clone: Its antigen is not identified.

Study conclusions and caveats: Within each of all four CD4+ subsets, Type 1 diabetes patients had TCRB CDR3s that were moderately but significantly shorter. cDNA sequencing could over-represent cells with high TCR expression.

The TCR sequence derives from a man younger than 40 with type 1 diabetes. The chain recombines TRBV5-1 with TRBJ1-1; 7 nucleotides match TRBD1. The specimen was naive CD4+ T cells from blood. The CDR3 protein is CASSLTGNGRTEAFF. The CDR3 DNA reads TGCGCCAGCAGCCTGACAGGGAATGGGCGTACTGAAGCTTTCTTT.